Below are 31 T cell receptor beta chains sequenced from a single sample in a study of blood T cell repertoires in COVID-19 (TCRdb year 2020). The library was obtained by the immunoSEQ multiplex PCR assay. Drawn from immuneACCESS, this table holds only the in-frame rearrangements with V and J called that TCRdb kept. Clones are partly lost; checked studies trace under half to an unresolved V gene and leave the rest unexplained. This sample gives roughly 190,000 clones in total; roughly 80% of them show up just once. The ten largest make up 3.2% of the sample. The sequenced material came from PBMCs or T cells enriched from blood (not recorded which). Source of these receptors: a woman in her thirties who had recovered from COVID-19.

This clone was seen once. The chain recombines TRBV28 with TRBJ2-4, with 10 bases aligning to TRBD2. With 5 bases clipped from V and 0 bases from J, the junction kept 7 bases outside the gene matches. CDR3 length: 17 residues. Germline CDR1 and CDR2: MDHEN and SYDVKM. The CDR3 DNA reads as TGTGCCAGCAGTCGAATAGCGGGAGGAATAGCCAAAAACATTCAGTACTTC. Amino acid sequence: CASSRIAGGIAKNIQYF. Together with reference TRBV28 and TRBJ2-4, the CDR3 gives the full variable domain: DVKVTQSSRYLVKRTGEKVFLECVQDMDHENMFWYRQDPGLGLRLIYFSYDVKMKEKGDIPEGYSVSREKKERFSLILESASTNQTSMYLCASSRIAGGIAKNIQYFGAGTRLSVL.

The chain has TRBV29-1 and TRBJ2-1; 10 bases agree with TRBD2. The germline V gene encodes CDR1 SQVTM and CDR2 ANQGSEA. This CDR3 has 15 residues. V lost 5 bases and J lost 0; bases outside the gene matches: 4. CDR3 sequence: CSVPLAGYSYNEQFF. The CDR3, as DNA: TGCAGCGTTCCACTAGCGGGATACTCCTACAATGAGCAGTTCTTC.

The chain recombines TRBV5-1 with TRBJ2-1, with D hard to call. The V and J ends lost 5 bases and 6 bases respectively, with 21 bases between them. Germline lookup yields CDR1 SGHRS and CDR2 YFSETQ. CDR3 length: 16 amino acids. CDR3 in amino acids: CASRTAGWSAVNEQFF. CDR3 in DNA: TGCGCCAGCAGAACGGCCGGGTGGAGTGCGGTCAATGAGCAGTTCTTC.

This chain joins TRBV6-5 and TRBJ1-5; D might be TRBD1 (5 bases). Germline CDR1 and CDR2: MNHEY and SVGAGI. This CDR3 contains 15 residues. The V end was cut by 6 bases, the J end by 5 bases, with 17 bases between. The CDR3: CASSPRDGRDQPQHF. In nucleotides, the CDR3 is TGTGCCAGCAGCCCGAGGGACGGGAGAGATCAGCCCCAGCATTTT.

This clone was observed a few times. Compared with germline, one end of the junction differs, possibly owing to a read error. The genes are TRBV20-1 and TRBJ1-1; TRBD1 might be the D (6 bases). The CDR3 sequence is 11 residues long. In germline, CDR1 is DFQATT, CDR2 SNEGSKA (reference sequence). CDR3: CSGTPNTEAFF. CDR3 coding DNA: TGTAGTGGGACACCGAACACTGAAGCTTTCTTT.

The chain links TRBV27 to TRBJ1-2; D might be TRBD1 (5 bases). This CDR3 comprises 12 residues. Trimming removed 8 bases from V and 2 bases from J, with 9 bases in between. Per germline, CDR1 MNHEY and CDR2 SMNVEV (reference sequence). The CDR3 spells CASAGRNYGYTF. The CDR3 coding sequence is TGTGCCAGCGCGGGGCGGAACTATGGCTACACCTTC.

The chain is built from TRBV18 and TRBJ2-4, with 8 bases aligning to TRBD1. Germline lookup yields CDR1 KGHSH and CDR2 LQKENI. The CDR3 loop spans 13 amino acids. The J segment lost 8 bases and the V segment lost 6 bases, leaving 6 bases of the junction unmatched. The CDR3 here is CASSQPDRDIQYF. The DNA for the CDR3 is TGTGCCAGCTCGCAGCCGGACAGGGACATTCAGTACTTC.

This chain's CDR3 is CASSPRAGEAFF. In DNA, the CDR3 is TGTGCCAGCTCACCCCGTGCCGGGGAAGCTTTCTTT. The genes are TRBV18 and TRBJ1-1, with unresolved D. The CDR3 consists of 12 residues. Germline V CDR1 and CDR2: KGHSH, LQKENI. Trimming stripped 3 bases from V and 8 bases from J, with 10 bases between.

The CDR3 reads CASSLTGTNYGYTF. The CDR3, as DNA: TGTGCCAGCAGCTTGACAGGGACGAACTATGGCTACACCTTC. The V call is TRBV5-4, the J call TRBJ1-2; D may be TRBD1 (6 bases). The CDR3 covers 14 residues. Deletions cut 1 base from V and 2 bases from J, with 9 bases between. Germline-derived CDR1 and CDR2 are SGHNT and YYREEE (reference sequence).

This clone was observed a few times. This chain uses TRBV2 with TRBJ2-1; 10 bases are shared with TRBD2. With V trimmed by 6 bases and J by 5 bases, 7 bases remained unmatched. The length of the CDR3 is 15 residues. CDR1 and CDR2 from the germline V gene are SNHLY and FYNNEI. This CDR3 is CASRTGLAWDNEQFF. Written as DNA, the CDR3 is TGTGCCAGCAGGACGGGACTAGCGTGGGACAATGAGCAGTTCTTC.

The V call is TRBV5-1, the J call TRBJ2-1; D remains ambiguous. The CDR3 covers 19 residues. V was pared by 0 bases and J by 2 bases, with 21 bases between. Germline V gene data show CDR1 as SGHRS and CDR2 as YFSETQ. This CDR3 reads CASSLAKVSGLNTYNEQFF. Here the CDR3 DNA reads TGCGCCAGCAGCTTGGCCAAGGTGTCGGGTCTCAACACCTACAATGAGCAGTTCTTC.

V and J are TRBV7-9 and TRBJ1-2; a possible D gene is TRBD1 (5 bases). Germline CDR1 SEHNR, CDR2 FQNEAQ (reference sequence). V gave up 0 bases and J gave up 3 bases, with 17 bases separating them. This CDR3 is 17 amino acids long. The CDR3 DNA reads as TGTGCCAGCAGCTTAGCTATCGCGGGGGGAAAGGACTATGGCTACACCTTC. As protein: CASSLAIAGGKDYGYTF.

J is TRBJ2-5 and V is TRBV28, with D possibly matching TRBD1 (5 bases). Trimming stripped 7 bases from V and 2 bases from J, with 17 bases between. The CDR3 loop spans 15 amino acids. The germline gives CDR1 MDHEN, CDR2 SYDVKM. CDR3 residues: CASIRGWTYQETQYF. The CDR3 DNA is TGTGCCAGCATCCGTGGATGGACATATCAAGAGACCCAGTACTTC.

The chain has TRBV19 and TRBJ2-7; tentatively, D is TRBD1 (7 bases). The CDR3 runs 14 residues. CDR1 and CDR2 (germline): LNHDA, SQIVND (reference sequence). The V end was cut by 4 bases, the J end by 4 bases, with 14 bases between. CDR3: CASSKGAGTYEQYF. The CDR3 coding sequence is TGTGCCAGTAGTAAGGGGGCGGGGACTTACGAGCAGTACTTC.

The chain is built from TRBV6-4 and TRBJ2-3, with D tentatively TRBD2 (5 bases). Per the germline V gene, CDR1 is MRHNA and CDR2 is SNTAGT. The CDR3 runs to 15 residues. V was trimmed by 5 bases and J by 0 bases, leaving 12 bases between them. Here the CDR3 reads CASSLTSGSTDTQYF. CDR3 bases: TGTGCCAGCAGTTTGACAAGCGGAAGCACAGATACGCAGTATTTT.

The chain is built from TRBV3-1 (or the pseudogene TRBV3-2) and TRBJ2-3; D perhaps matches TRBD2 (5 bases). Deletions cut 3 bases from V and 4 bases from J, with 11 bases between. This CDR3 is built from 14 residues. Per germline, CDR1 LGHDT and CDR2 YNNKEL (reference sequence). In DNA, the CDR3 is TGTGCCAGCAGCCAGGGAGAGCGTTCAGATACGCAGTATTTT. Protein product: CASSQGERSDTQYF.

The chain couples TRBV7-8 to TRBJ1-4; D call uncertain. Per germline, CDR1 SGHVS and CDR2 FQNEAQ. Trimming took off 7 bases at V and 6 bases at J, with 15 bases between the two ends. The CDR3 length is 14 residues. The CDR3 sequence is CASMPVGSDEKLFF. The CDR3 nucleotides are TGTGCCAGCATGCCCGTCGGTAGTGATGAAAAACTGTTTTTT.

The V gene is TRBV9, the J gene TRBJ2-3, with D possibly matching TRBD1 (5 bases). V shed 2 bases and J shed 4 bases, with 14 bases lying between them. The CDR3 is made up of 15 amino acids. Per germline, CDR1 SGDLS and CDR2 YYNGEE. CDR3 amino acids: CASSVQWGTADTQYF. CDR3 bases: TGTGCCAGCAGCGTCCAGTGGGGCACAGCAGATACGCAGTATTTT.

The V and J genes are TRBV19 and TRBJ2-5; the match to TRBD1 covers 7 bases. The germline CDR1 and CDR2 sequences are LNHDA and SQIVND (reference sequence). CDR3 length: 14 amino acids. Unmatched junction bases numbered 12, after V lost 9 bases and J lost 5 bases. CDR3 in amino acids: CASRDSPSSETQYF. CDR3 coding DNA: TGTGCCAGCAGGGACAGTCCCTCGTCTGAGACCCAGTACTTC.

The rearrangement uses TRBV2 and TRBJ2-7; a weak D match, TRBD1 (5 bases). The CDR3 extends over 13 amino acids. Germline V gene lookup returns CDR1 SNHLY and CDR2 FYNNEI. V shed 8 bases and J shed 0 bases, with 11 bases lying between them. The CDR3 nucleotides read TGTGCCAGCCTTCAGGACAACTCCTACGAGCAGTACTTC. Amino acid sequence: CASLQDNSYEQYF.

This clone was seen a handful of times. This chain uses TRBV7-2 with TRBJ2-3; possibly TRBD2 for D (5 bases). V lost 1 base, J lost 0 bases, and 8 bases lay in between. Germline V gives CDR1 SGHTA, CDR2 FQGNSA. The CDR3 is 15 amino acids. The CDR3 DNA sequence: TGTGCCAGCAGCTTAGTGCGGGCCAGCACAGATACGCAGTATTTT. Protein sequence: CASSLVRASTDTQYF. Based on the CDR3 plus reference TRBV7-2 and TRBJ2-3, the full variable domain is GAGVSQSPSNKVTEKGKDVELRCDPISGHTALYWYRQSLGQGLEFLIYFQGNSAPDKSGLPSDRFSAERTGGSVSTLTIQRTQQEDSAVYLCASSLVRASTDTQYFGPGTRLTVL.

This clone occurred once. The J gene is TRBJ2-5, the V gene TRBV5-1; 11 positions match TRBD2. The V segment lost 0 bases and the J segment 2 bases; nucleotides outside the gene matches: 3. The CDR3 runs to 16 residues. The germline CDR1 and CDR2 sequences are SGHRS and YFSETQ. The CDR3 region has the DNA TGCGCCAGCAGCTTGGGGGGGACTAGCGGACAAGAGACCCAGTACTTC. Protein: CASSLGGTSGQETQYF.

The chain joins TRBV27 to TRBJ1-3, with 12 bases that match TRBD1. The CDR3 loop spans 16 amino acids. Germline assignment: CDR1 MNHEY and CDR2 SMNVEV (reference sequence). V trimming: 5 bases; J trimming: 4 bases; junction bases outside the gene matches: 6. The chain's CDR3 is CASSRGDRGHGNTIYF. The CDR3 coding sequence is TGTGCCAGCAGTCGGGGGGACAGGGGGCACGGAAACACCATATATTTT.

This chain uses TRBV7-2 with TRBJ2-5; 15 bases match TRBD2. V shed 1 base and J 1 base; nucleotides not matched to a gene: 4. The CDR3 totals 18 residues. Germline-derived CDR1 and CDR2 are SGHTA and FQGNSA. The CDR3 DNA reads TGTGCCAGCAGCTTAGGGGGACTAGCGGGAGGATTCCAAGAGACCCAGTACTTC. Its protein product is CASSLGGLAGGFQETQYF.

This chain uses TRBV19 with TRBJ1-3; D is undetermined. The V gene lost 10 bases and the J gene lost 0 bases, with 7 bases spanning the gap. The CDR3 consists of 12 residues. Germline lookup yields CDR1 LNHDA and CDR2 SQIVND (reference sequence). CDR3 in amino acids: CATQISGNTIYF. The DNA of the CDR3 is TGTGCCACCCAGATCTCTGGAAACACCATATATTTT.

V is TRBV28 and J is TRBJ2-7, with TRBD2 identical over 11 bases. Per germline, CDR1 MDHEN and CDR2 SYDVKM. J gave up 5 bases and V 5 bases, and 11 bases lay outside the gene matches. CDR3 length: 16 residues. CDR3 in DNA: TGTGCCAGCAGTCTATTTGGGACTAGCGGCAATGACGAGCAGTACTTC. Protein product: CASSLFGTSGNDEQYF.

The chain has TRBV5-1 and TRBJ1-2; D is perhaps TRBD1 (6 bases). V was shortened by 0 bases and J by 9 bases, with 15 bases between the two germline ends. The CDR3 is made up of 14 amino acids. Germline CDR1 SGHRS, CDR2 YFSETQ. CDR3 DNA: TGCGCCAGCAGCTTGGCCGGGGCAGGGGCGAGCTACACCTTC. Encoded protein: CASSLAGAGASYTF. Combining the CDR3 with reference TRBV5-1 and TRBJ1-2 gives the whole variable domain KAGVTQTPRYLIKTRGQQVTLSCSPISGHRSVSWYQQTPGQGLQFLFEYFSETQRNKGNFPGRFSGRQFSNSRSEMNVSTLELGDSALYLCASSLAGAGASYTFGSGTRLTVV.

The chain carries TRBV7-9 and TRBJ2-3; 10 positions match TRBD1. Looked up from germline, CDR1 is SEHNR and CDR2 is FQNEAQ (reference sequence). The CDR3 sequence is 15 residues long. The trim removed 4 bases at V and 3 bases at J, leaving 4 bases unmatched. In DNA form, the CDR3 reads TGTGCCAGCAGCTCGACAGGGGGCAGGACAGATACGCAGTATTTT. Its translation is CASSSTGGRTDTQYF.

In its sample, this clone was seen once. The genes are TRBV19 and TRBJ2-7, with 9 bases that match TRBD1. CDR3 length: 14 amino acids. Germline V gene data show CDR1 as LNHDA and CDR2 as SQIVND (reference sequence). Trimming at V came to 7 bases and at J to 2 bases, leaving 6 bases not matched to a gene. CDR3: CASTSGQGAYEQYF. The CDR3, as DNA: TGTGCCAGTACCTCGGGACAGGGTGCCTACGAGCAGTACTTC.

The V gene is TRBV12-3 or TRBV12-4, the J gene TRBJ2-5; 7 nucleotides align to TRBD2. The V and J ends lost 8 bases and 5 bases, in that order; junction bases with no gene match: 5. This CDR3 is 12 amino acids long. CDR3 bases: TGTGCCAGCGGGCACGGGGGGGAGACCCAGTACTTC. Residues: CASGHGGETQYF.

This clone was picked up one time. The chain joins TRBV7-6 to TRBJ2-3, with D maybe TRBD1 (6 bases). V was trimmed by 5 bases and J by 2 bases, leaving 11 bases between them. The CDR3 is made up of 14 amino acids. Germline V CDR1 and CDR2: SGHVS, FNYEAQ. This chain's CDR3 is CASSPDRVTDTQYF. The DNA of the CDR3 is TGTGCCAGCAGCCCGGACAGAGTCACAGATACGCAGTATTTT.